A selection of T cell receptor beta chains follows, all from one sample in a study of blood T cell repertoires in COVID-19. Clones were read by immunoSEQ multiplex PCR, and TCRdb kept only the in-frame ones, dropping some. The sample holds some 360,000 clones, around nine tenths seen once. The specimen was peripheral blood. These receptors were obtained from a woman aged 55-70 years with COVID-19, enrolled during active disease. The CDR3 runs from the conserved cysteine through the conserved F or W. The D gene is left open where the match is weak. Only some rows state a clone size, as once, few, many or a class for expanded clones.

size: -; V: TRBV11-2; J: TRBJ1-6; D: -; DNA: TGTGCCAGCAGCTCCTCGACAGAGTATTCACCCCTCCACTTT; CDR3: CASSSSTEYSPLHF
size: -; V: TRBV28; J: TRBJ2-3; D: TRBD2; DNA: TGTGCCAGCAGGCTAGCGGGGGGGCCGTTGGATACGCAGTATTTT; CDR3: CASRLAGGPLDTQYF
size: -; V: TRBV3-1/TRBV3-2; J: TRBJ2-6; D: -; DNA: TGTGCCAGCAGCCAAGTGTGGGGAGGAGGGTCGCACACCGGGGCCAACGTCCTGACTTTC; CDR3: CASSQVWGGGSHTGANVLTF
size: -; V: TRBV5-4; J: TRBJ2-2; D: -; DNA: TGTGCCAGCAGCTTAAACAACCCGGGGGTAGCCGGGGAGCTGTTTTTT; CDR3: CASSLNNPGVAGELFF
size: -; V: TRBV28; J: TRBJ2-3; D: -; DNA: TGTGCCAGCAGCCCCACAGACAGGTCATACACAGATACGCAGTATTTT; CDR3: CASSPTDRSYTDTQYF
size: -; V: TRBV5-6; J: TRBJ1-1; D: TRBD1; DNA: TGTGCCAGCAGCTTGGAAGGGGTTGGACAGGGCTTAACTGAAGCTTTCTTT; CDR3: CASSLEGVGQGLTEAFF
size: -; V: TRBV11-2; J: TRBJ2-1; D: -; DNA: TGTGCCAGCAGCTCTAGCTTCCGGGGGACCAATGAGCAGTTCTTC; CDR3: CASSSSFRGTNEQFF
size: -; V: TRBV29-1; J: TRBJ2-1; D: TRBD2; DNA: TGCAGCGTTGTGCGCGGGGGCTACAATGAGCAGTTCTTC; CDR3: CSVVRGGYNEQFF
size: -; V: TRBV9; J: TRBJ2-1; D: -; DNA: TGTGCCAGCAGCCCGCGACTGTTAAGGGGCGATGAGCAGTTCTTC; CDR3: CASSPRLLRGDEQFF
size: -; V: TRBV15; J: TRBJ2-5; D: -; DNA: TGTGCCACCAGCAGACAGCAGGGGGGCCGGGAGACCCAGTACTTC; CDR3: CATSRQQGGRETQYF
size: -; V: TRBV9; J: TRBJ1-2; D: -; DNA: TGTGCCAGCAGCGTGGGGAGTTGGGGCTACACCTTC; CDR3: CASSVGSWGYTF
size: -; V: TRBV5-5; J: TRBJ2-7; D: -; DNA: TGTGCCAGCAGCTTGGGCTGGGGCCCCTACGAGCAGTACTTC; CDR3: CASSLGWGPYEQYF
size: -; V: TRBV7-2; J: TRBJ2-7; D: TRBD1; DNA: TGTGCCAGCAGCCCAACAGGGGTGGGCTCCTACGAGCAGTACTTC; CDR3: CASSPTGVGSYEQYF
size: few; V: TRBV6-2/TRBV6-3; J: TRBJ2-2; D: -; DNA: TGTGCCAGCAGTTACCCTGTCGGGGGTGGCACCGGGGAGCTGTTTTTT; CDR3: CASSYPVGGGTGELFF
size: -; V: TRBV5-1; J: TRBJ2-5; D: -; DNA: TGCGCCAGCAGAAGTTTTGGGCCAACAGAGACCCAGTACTTC; CDR3: CASRSFGPTETQYF
size: -; V: TRBV6-5; J: TRBJ2-7; D: -; DNA: TGTGCCAGCAGTTATCGGGGTTTCTACGAGCAGTACTTC; CDR3: CASSYRGFYEQYF
size: -; V: TRBV7-8; J: TRBJ1-2; D: TRBD1; DNA: TGTGCCAGCAGCCCCGGAAGAGGGACAGGGTGGAATGGCTACACCTTC; CDR3: CASSPGRGTGWNGYTF
size: -; V: TRBV2; J: TRBJ1-2; D: TRBD1; DNA: TGTGCCAGCAGTGTAGTTGGACAGGGCTATGGCTACACCTTC; CDR3: CASSVVGQGYGYTF
size: -; V: TRBV11-2; J: TRBJ2-2; D: -; DNA: TGTGCCAGCAGGGTTCTAGGAGACGGGGAGCTGTTTTTT; CDR3: CASRVLGDGELFF
size: few; V: TRBV18; J: TRBJ1-3; D: TRBD1; DNA: TGTGCCAGCTCACCAGCCCCGGGACAGGGAAACACCATATATTTT; CDR3: CASSPAPGQGNTIYF
size: -; V: TRBV4-1; J: TRBJ2-7; D: TRBD1; DNA: TGCGCCAGCAGCCCAATCGACAGGGGGCTCCGCGAGCAGTACTTC; CDR3: CASSPIDRGLREQYF
size: -; V: TRBV28; J: TRBJ2-7; D: TRBD2; DNA: TGTGCCAGGACTAAGCGGGATTCCTACGAGCAGTACTTC; CDR3: CARTKRDSYEQYF
size: -; V: TRBV19; J: TRBJ1-2; D: -; DNA: TGTGCCAGTAAGGACAGAACCTATGGCTACACCTTC; CDR3: CASKDRTYGYTF
size: -; V: TRBV18; J: TRBJ1-5; D: -; DNA: TGTGCCAGCTCACCAACGGTTAGCAATCAGCCCCAGCATTTT; CDR3: CASSPTVSNQPQHF
size: -; V: TRBV6-5; J: TRBJ2-5; D: TRBD2; DNA: TGTGCCAGCAGCGGGGGGTTACAAGAGACCCAGTACTTC; CDR3: CASSGGLQETQYF
size: -; V: TRBV19; J: TRBJ1-3; D: TRBD1; DNA: TGTGCCAGTAGTATGGACAGGGGAGCGGGAAACACCATATATTTT; CDR3: CASSMDRGAGNTIYF
size: -; V: TRBV13; J: TRBJ2-2; D: TRBD2; DNA: TGTGCCAGCCGGACTAGCGATTCCGGGGAGCTGTTTTTT; CDR3: CASRTSDSGELFF
size: -; V: TRBV5-1; J: TRBJ2-1; D: -; DNA: TGCGCCAGCGGAACCCCCCTGGCAGGGAAGTTCTTC; CDR3: CASGTPLAGKFF
size: -; V: TRBV2; J: TRBJ2-3; D: TRBD1; DNA: TGTGCCAGCAGTAGAAGTAGACAGGGGCGTCGGGACACAGATACGCAGTATTTT; CDR3: CASSRSRQGRRDTDTQYF
size: -; V: TRBV2; J: TRBJ2-6; D: TRBD1; DNA: TGTGCCACCAGACAGGGCTCTGGGGCCAACGTCCTGACTTTC; CDR3: CATRQGSGANVLTF
size: once; V: TRBV19; J: TRBJ2-7; D: -; DNA: TGTGCCAGTAGTATAGATGCCAGGGCCCGCGAGCAGTACTTC; CDR3: CASSIDARAREQYF
size: many; V: TRBV29-1; J: TRBJ2-2; D: -; DNA: TGCAGCGTTGTCGGGGTTGGTACCGGGGAGCTGTTTTTT; CDR3: CSVVGVGTGELFF
size: -; V: TRBV3-1/TRBV3-2; J: TRBJ2-7; D: -; DNA: TGTGCCAGCAGCCGAGGGGGGTTAGCGGGCCACGAGCAGTACTTC; CDR3: CASSRGGLAGHEQYF